This T cell receptor beta chain is from a study of T-cell reconstitution after alpha-beta-depleted transplantation in children. In its sample, this clonotype was seen a few times. The CDR3 length is 12 residues. V gave up 5 bases and J gave up 7 bases, with 8 bases separating them. Per germline, CDR1 MNHEY and CDR2 SMNVEV (reference sequence). Using unique molecular identifiers, the investigators prepared the TCRbeta library. MiXCR, run by TCRdb on the PCR reads, gives a single entry per CDR3 protein. The sample holds about 400,000 distinct CDR3 sequences, 13% seen once. This receptor was taken from a human donor who donated a stem cell graft to a child with Fanconi anemia. The chain links TRBV27 to TRBJ2-2; D not resolved. The sequences come from PBMCs, collected from the stem cell graft. The DNA of the CDR3 is TGTGCCAGCAGTCCTACACACGGGGAGCTGTTTTTT. Translating gives CASSPTHGELFF.